Below, 8 T cell receptor beta chains from the same sample are listed, as sequenced in a study of blood T cells in healthy people across ages. Together with a sample-barcoded 5' primer, a J-beta primer mix was included in a second PCR lasting roughly 6 to 12 cycles. TCRdb used MiXCR to reprocess the 5' RACE reads, holding one entry per CDR3 protein. Of about 590,000 distinct CDR3 sequences listed, about 30% were seen once; the top ten hold more than 15%. Sequencing was performed on blood. These receptors all come from a woman over 75 in good health.

This clonotype was observed a few times. A much larger clone lies a single base off, so this may be a read error. The gene calls are TRBV6-1 and TRBJ2-3; 10 positions agree with TRBD2. CDR1 is MNHNS and CDR2 is SASEGT in the germline V gene. The V gene end was trimmed by 6 bases and the J gene end by 5 bases; junction bases not matched to a gene: 14. This CDR3 has 17 amino acids. This CDR3 reads CASSTPLAGGKRDTQYF. The CDR3 DNA reads TGTGCCAGCAGCACCCCTTTAGCGGGGGGAAAGCGAGATACGCAGTATTTT.

V is TRBV27 and J is TRBJ2-7; 10 bases are shared with TRBD1. Germline V gene lookup returns CDR1 MNHEY and CDR2 SMNVEV (reference sequence). Unmatched junction bases numbered 7, after V lost 6 bases and J lost 2 bases. The CDR3 is 15 amino acids. The CDR3 spells CASRKRTGGAYEQYF. The CDR3 DNA reads as TGTGCCAGCAGGAAAAGGACAGGGGGGGCCTACGAGCAGTACTTC.

This clonotype has a count of ten or more. The chain uses TRBV10-3 and TRBJ2-5; 10 bases align to TRBD1. The V gene's germline CDR1 is ENHRY and CDR2 SYGVKD. This CDR3 is built from 14 residues. V lost 6 bases and J lost 1; bases outside the gene matches: 2. CDR3 region: CAIRGDRGQETQYF. CDR3 bases: TGTGCCATCAGGGGGGACAGGGGCCAAGAGACCCAGTACTTC.

This clonotype was picked up a small number of times. This chain uses TRBV18 with TRBJ2-6, with 8 bases matching TRBD1. The V gene end was trimmed by 1 base and the J gene end by 0 bases; junction bases not matched to a gene: 5. This CDR3 comprises 18 residues. The germline gives CDR1 KGHSH, CDR2 LQKENI. This CDR3 is CASSPLTGARSGANVLTF. CDR3 coding DNA: TGTGCCAGCTCACCACTGACAGGGGCCCGCTCTGGGGCCAACGTCCTGACTTTC.

This clonotype has ten or more counts. The chain is built from TRBV4-2 and TRBJ2-7; D gene uncertain. The CDR3 totals 14 residues. Germline CDR1 reads LGHNA; CDR2 reads YNFKEQ. Trimming pared 1 base from V and 0 bases from J, leaving 7 bases between. DNA of the CDR3: TGTGCCAGCAGCCAAGCGGCTTCCTCCTACGAGCAGTACTTC. It codes for CASSQAASSYEQYF.

The genes are TRBV20-1 and TRBJ2-6; the D gene is possibly TRBD1 (6 bases). Per the germline V gene, CDR1 is DFQATT and CDR2 is SNEGSKA (reference sequence). V was shortened by 3 bases and J by 2 bases, with 8 bases between the two germline ends. The CDR3 loop spans 14 amino acids. The DNA of the CDR3 is TGCAGTGCTAGCAGGGACACTGGGGCCAACGTCCTGACTTTC. Translation gives CSASRDTGANVLTF.

On this clonotype itself: This may stem from a read error, because a much larger clone lies one nucleotide away. The chain joins TRBV10-3 to TRBJ2-7, with no clear D. This CDR3 has 12 residues. V was pared by 6 bases and J by 7 bases, with 13 bases between. The V gene's germline CDR1 is ENHRY and CDR2 SYGVKD. The CDR3 spells CAIRAPGSEQYF. The CDR3, as DNA: TGTGCCATCAGAGCGCCCGGGTCTGAGCAGTACTTC.

This clonotype came up a few times. This chain connects TRBV9 to TRBJ2-1; D is possibly TRBD2 (5 bases). The CDR3 runs to 14 residues. V was pared by 0 bases and J by 12 bases, with 16 bases between. CDR1 and CDR2 from the germline V gene are SGDLS and YYNGEE. CDR3 residues: CASSVGRGCIGQFF. In nucleotides, the CDR3 is TGTGCCAGCAGCGTAGGTCGAGGGTGCATAGGGCAGTTCTTC.